The 14 T cell receptor beta chains below come from one sample, sequenced in a study of cytomegalovirus exposure and HLA in healthy donors (dated by TCRdb to about 2017). The protocol used for the library was the immunoSEQ multiplex PCR assay. For the multiplex PCR, a mixture combining 60 forward primers for TCR Vbeta segments and 13 reverse primers for TCR Jbeta segments was used. The source is immuneACCESS, and TCRdb retained only in-frame sequences with V and J called. Part of the clones is not carried over; for the studies checked, unresolved V genes explain less than half of this, and the remainder is unexplained. The sample has 200,000 to 250,000 clones on record, about 80% of them singletons. Of the sample, approximately 0.6% is held by the ten largest clones. The sequenced material came from PBMCs. The receptors derive from a man between 18 and 29 years old in good health and CMV-seronegative.

The chain joins TRBV29-1 to TRBJ1-1; tentatively, D is TRBD1 (5 bases). This CDR3 comprises 12 residues. V was cut by 6 bases and J by 1 base, with 9 bases left in between. CDR1 is SQVTM, CDR2 ANQGSEA, per germline. The CDR3: CSVDQGNTEAFF. DNA of the CDR3: TGCAGCGTGGATCAGGGGAACACTGAAGCTTTCTTT. The full variable domain, rest sourced from reference TRBV29-1 and TRBJ1-1, is SAVISQKPSRDICQRGTSLTIQCQVDSQVTMMFWYRQQPGQSLTLIATANQGSEATYESGFVIDKFPISRPNLTFSTLTVSNMSPEDSSIYLCSVDQGNTEAFFGQGTRLTVV.

The sample holds a few counts of this clone. The chain recombines TRBV29-1 with TRBJ1-1, with a tentative D call TRBD1 (5 bases). Trimming stripped 3 bases from V and 1 base from J, with 12 bases between. This CDR3 region has 14 residues. Germline V gene data show CDR1 as SQVTM and CDR2 as ANQGSEA. CDR3 loop: CSVDREVGNTEAFF. CDR3 DNA: TGCAGCGTTGACAGGGAGGTTGGGAACACTGAAGCTTTCTTT.

CDR3 bases: TGTGCCAGCAGCCGCGGGACAGGGAACACTGAAGCTTTCTTT. It specifies CASSRGTGNTEAFF. The rearrangement joins TRBV28 to TRBJ1-1, with 8 bases matching TRBD1. The ends lost 6 bases at V and 1 base at J; junction bases unmatched: 4. Germline V gives CDR1 MDHEN, CDR2 SYDVKM. This CDR3 region has 14 residues. Using reference TRBV28 and TRBJ1-1 for the parts outside the CDR3, the full variable domain is DVKVTQSSRYLVKRTGEKVFLECVQDMDHENMFWYRQDPGLGLRLIYFSYDVKMKEKGDIPEGYSVSREKKERFSLILESASTNQTSMYLCASSRGTGNTEAFFGQGTRLTVV.

V usage is TRBV4-1 and J usage is TRBJ2-3; TRBD2 agrees at 15 bases. Germline V gene data show CDR1 as MGHRA and CDR2 as YSYEKL. This CDR3 spans 18 amino acids. J gave up 0 bases and V 4 bases, and 5 bases lay outside the gene matches. The CDR3 sequence: CASSRGLAGGGSTDTQYF. The CDR3 coding sequence is TGCGCCAGCAGCCGCGGACTAGCGGGAGGGGGAAGCACAGATACGCAGTATTTT.

This clone was counted a single time. V and J are TRBV6-6 and TRBJ1-1; D may be TRBD1 (6 bases). Germline CDR1 MNHNY, CDR2 SVGAGI (reference sequence). CDR3 length equals 15 residues. Trimming shortened V by 6 bases and J by 5 bases, and 19 bases separated the two germline ends. The DNA for the CDR3 is TGTGCCAGCAGCCCGGGGTGGGGGCGCGTAACTGAAGCTTTCTTT. The encoded protein is CASSPGWGRVTEAFF.

The V gene is TRBV19, the J gene TRBJ2-1; D not resolved. Germline V gives CDR1 LNHDA, CDR2 SQIVND (reference sequence). Between the trimmed V and J ends, which lost 3 bases and 9 bases, there was a span of 12 bases. This CDR3 region has 13 residues. CDR3 DNA: TGTGCCAGTAGTATCACCCTAGTAAGTGAGCAGTTCTTC. Residues: CASSITLVSEQFF. Combining the CDR3 with reference TRBV19 and TRBJ2-1 gives the whole variable domain DGGITQSPKYLFRKEGQNVTLSCEQNLNHDAMYWYRQDPGQGLRLIYYSQIVNDFQKGDIAEGYSVSREKKESFPLTVTSAQKNPTAFYLCASSITLVSEQFFGPGTRLTVL.

This chain uses TRBV6-5 with TRBJ1-4; 7 bases align to TRBD1. The CDR3 contains 15 residues. With 5 bases clipped from V and 8 bases from J, the junction kept 11 bases outside the gene matches. The germline CDR1 and CDR2 sequences are MNHEY and SVGAGI. CDR3 bases: TGTGCCAGCAGTCCGACGACGGGCAGGGGGGAAAAACTGTTTTTT. Its translation is CASSPTTGRGEKLFF.

J is TRBJ2-1 and V is TRBV7-8; a possible D gene is TRBD2 (5 bases). CDR1 is SGHVS, CDR2 FQNEAQ, per germline. Between the trimmed V and J ends, which lost 6 bases and 12 bases, there was a span of 18 bases. The CDR3 runs to 13 residues. CDR3 residues: CASRFDTSGMQFF. In DNA form, the CDR3 reads TGTGCCAGCAGGTTTGATACCTCGGGGATGCAGTTCTTC.

This clone showed up just once. This chain links TRBV7-3 with TRBJ2-1; no firm D call. Germline V CDR1 and CDR2: SGHTA, FQGTGA. The CDR3 loop spans 13 amino acids. V was trimmed by 1 base and J by 9 bases, leaving 10 bases between them. CDR3 loop: CASSLILDSEQFF. The CDR3 region has the DNA TGTGCCAGCAGCTTAATCCTAGATAGTGAGCAGTTCTTC.

V usage is TRBV7-9 and J usage is TRBJ2-1; 11 bases are a match to TRBD2. Germline V CDR1 and CDR2: SEHNR, FQNEAQ (reference sequence). Germline trimming cut 4 bases from V and 15 bases from J; bases unmatched to any gene: 8. The CDR3 spans 13 residues. The CDR3 is CASSSGTSGGGFF. The CDR3, as DNA: TGTGCCAGCAGCTCGGGGACTAGCGGAGGGGGGTTCTTC. Full variable domain (rest looked up from reference TRBV7-9 and TRBJ2-1): DTGVSQNPRHKITKRGQNVTFRCDPISEHNRLYWYRQTLGQGPEFLTYFQNEAQLEKSRLLSDRFSAERPKGSFSTLEIQRTEQGDSAMYLCASSSGTSGGGFFGPGTRLTVL.

This clone has just a few counts. The CDR3 sequence is CASSSLATGSTNEQFF. The CDR3 DNA is TGTGCCAGCAGCTCCCTAGCGACCGGGAGTACGAATGAGCAGTTCTTC. V and J are TRBV5-4 and TRBJ2-1, with TRBD2 as a possible D gene (6 bases). Germline V gene sequence: CDR1 SGHNT, CDR2 YYREEE (reference sequence). This CDR3 comprises 16 residues. Trimming left V 3 bases short and J 7 bases short, with 20 bases between.

This chain links TRBV5-5 with TRBJ2-7; tentatively, D is TRBD1 (6 bases). Germline lookup yields CDR1 SGHKS and CDR2 YYEKEE (reference sequence). The CDR3 covers 16 residues. Trimming shortened V by 3 bases and J by 2 bases, and 18 bases separated the two germline ends. CDR3 amino acids: CASSYATGTSTYEQYF. The CDR3 bases are TGTGCCAGCAGCTATGCAACGGGGACATCGACCTACGAGCAGTACTTC.

The chain couples TRBV4-1 to TRBJ2-3, with TRBD2 identical over 8 bases. Germline V CDR1 and CDR2: MGHRA, YSYEKL. The CDR3 spans 16 residues. The junction had 5 bases not matched to a gene; V was cut back by 0 bases and J by 3 bases. CDR3 residues: CASSQEGSGRTDTQYF. CDR3 sequence (DNA): TGCGCCAGCAGCCAAGAGGGAAGCGGGAGAACAGATACGCAGTATTTT.

The chain recombines TRBV11-3 with TRBJ2-1, with 11 bases aligning to TRBD2. The CDR3 totals 17 residues. Germline V gives CDR1 SGHNT, CDR2 YENEEA. V dropped 7 bases and J dropped 6; count of bases not matched to a gene: 14. The CDR3 sequence is CASTSPPPSGRTNEQFF. CDR3 nucleotide sequence: TGTGCCAGCACCTCCCCACCCCCTAGCGGGAGGACCAATGAGCAGTTCTTC.